The sequence of this T cell receptor (beta chain) was determined in a study of graft-versus-host responses after intestinal transplantation. Concerning this clone: Its antigen is unknown.

Overall study results and limits: Peak levels of circulating GvH clones tracked with early post-transplant HvG declines. Researchers found GvH clones in recipient marrow, and some showed up first in ileum or blood.

Generated by immunoSEQ multiplex PCR, the TCRdb table keeps only in-frame clones and is missing some. The repertoire has over 100,000 clones, about 93% of them found once; the top ten carry more than 0.1%. CDR1 is SGDLS, CDR2 YYNGEE, per germline. The CDR3 loop spans 15 amino acids. The germline V and J ends were trimmed by 2 bases and 2 bases, with 12 bases remaining between them. The TCR comes from a human donor who received an intestinal transplant. This specimen was unstimulated CD4+ T cells sorted from spleen or lymph node cells, taken before intestinal transplant. The chain combines TRBV9 with TRBJ2-3; D is unclear. The DNA of the CDR3 is TGTGCCAGCAGCGTCGCCGCAGCGCCCACAGATACGCAGTATTTT. Its protein product is CASSVAAAPTDTQYF.